This T cell receptor beta chain was identified during a study of T-cell reconstitution after alpha-beta-depleted transplantation in children. Unique molecular identifiers were used in preparing the TCRbeta library. TCRdb called the PCR reads again in MiXCR, with one record for every CDR3 protein. The sample consists of approximately 640,000 distinct CDR3 sequences, over 15% of them appearing once. The junction had 8 bases not matched to a gene; V was cut back by 5 bases and J by 2 bases. The CDR3 covers 16 residues. The rearrangement links TRBV12-3 or TRBV12-4 to TRBJ1-5; 8 bases agree with TRBD1. The receptor was derived from a human donor who donated a stem cell graft to a child with acute myeloid leukemia. Here the sequenced sample was PBMCs from the stem cell graft donor, taken from the stem cell graft. The CDR3 DNA is TGTGCCAGCAGTCTTCCCGGACAGGGTGGCAATCAGCCCCAGCATTTT. Protein: CASSLPGQGGNQPQHF.